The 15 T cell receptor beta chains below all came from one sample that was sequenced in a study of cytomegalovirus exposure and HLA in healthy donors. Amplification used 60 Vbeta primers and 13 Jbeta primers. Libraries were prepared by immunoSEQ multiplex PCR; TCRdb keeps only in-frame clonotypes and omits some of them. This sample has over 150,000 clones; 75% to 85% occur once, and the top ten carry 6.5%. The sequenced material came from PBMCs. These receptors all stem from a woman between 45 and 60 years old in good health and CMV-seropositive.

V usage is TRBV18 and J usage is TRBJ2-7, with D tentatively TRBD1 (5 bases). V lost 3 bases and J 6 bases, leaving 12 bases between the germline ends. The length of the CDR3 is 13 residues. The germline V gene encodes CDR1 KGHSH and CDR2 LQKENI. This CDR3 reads CASSPGQGREQYF. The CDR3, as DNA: TGTGCCAGCTCACCCGGGCAGGGTCGCGAGCAGTACTTC. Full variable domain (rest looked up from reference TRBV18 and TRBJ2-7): NAGVMQNPRHLVRRRGQEARLRCSPMKGHSHVYWYRQLPEEGLKFMVYLQKENIIDESGMPKERFSAEFPKEGPSILRIQQVVRGDSAAYFCASSPGQGREQYFGPGTRLTVT.

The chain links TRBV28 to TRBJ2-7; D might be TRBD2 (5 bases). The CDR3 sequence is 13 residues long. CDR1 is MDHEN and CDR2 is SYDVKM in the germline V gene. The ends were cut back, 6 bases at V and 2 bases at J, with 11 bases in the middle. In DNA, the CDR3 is TGTGCCAGCAGAGGAGGACCGACCTACGAGCAGTACTTC. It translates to CASRGGPTYEQYF.

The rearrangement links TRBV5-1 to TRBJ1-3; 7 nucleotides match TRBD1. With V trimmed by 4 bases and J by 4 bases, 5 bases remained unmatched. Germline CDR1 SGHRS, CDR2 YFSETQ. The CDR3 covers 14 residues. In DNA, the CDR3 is TGCGCCAGCAGCGGCGACAGGGCGGGAAACACCATATATTTT. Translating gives CASSGDRAGNTIYF.

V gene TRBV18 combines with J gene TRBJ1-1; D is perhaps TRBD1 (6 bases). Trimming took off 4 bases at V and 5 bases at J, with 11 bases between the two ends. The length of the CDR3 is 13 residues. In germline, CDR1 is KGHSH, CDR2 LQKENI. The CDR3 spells CASSLAGETEAFF. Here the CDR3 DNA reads TGTGCCAGCTCACTGGCAGGGGAAACTGAAGCTTTCTTT.

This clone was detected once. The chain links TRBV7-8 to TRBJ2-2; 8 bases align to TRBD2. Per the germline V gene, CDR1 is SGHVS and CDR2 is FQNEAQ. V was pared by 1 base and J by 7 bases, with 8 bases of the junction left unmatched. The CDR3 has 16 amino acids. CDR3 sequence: CASSLDPGGPNGELFF. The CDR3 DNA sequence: TGTGCCAGCAGCTTAGACCCGGGGGGGCCGAACGGGGAGCTGTTTTTT.

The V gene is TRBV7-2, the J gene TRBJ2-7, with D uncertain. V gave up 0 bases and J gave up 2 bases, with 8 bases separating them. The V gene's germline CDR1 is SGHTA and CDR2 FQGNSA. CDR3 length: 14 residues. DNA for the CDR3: TGTGCCAGCAGCTTAGCCCTTGGGCCCTACGAGCAGTACTTC. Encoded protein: CASSLALGPYEQYF.

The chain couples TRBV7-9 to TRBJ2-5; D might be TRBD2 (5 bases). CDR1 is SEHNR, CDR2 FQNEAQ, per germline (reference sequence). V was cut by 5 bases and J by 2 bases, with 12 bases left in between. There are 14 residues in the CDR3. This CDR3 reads CASSPDGLQETQYF. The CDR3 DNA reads TGTGCCAGCAGCCCTGACGGACTTCAAGAGACCCAGTACTTC.

For the CDR3, the DNA is TGTGCCAGCAGCGCGGACAGCTATGGCTACACCTTC. It is translated as CASSADSYGYTF. The rearrangement uses TRBV28 and TRBJ1-2; D is perhaps TRBD1 (6 bases). CDR3 length: 12 residues. V was shortened by 6 bases and J by 4 bases, with 9 bases between the two germline ends. In germline, CDR1 is MDHEN, CDR2 SYDVKM.

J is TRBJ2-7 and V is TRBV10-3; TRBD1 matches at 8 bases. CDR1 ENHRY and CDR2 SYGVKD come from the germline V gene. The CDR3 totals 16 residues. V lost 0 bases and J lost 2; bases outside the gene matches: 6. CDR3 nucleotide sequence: TGTGCCATCAGTGAGTCGACAGGGGAAAGGGCCTACGAGCAGTACTTC. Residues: CAISESTGERAYEQYF.

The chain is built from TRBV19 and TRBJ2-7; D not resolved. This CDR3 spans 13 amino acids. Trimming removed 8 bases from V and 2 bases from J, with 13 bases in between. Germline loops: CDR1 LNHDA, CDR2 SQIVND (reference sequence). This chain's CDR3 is CASSQAITYEQYF. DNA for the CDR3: TGTGCCAGTTCCCAGGCCATTACCTACGAGCAGTACTTC.

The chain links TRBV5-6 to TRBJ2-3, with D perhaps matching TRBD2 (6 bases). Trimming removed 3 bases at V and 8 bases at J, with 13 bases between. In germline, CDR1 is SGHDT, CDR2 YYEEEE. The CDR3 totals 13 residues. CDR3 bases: TGTGCCAGCAGCTCCGATCGGGGGACTACGCAGTATTTT. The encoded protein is CASSSDRGTTQYF. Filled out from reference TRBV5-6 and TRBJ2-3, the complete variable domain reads DAGVTQSPTHLIKTRGQQVTLRCSPKSGHDTVSWYQQALGQGPQFIFQYYEEEERQRGNFPDRFSGHQFPNYSSELNVNALLLGDSALYLCASSSDRGTTQYFGPGTRLTVL.

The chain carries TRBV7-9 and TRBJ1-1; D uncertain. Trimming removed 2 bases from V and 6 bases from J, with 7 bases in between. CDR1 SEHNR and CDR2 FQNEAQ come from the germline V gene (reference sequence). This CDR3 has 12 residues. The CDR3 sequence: CASSLRDSEAFF. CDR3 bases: TGTGCCAGCAGCTTACGGGATTCTGAAGCTTTCTTT.

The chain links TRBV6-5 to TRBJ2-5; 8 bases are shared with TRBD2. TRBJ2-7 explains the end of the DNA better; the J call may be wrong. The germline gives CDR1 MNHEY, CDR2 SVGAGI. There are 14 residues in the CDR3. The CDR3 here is CASNPAGAGAEQYF. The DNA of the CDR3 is TGTGCCAGCAATCCAGCGGGAGCAGGAGCCGAGCAGTACTTC.

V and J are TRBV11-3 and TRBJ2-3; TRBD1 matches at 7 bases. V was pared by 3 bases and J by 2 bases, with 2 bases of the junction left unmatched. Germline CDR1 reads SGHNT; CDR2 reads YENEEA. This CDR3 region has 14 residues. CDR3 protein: CASSLGQITDTQYF. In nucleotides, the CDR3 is TGTGCCAGCAGCTTGGGACAGATCACAGATACGCAGTATTTT.

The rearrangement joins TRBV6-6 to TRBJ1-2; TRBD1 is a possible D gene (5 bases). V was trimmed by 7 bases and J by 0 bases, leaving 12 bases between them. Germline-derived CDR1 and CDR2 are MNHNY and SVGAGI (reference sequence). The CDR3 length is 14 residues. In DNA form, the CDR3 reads TGTGCCAGCAACGACCGGGGGTCTAACTATGGCTACACCTTC. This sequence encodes CASNDRGSNYGYTF.